This T cell receptor (beta chain) was identified in a study of shared clonotypes between healthy human individuals. Study overall: CD4 naive and CD4 memory each took three plates per donor, while CD8 naive took two and CD8 memory one.

Germline trimming cut 4 bases from V and 1 base from J; bases unmatched to any gene: 13. This CDR3 spans 19 amino acids. Germline loops: CDR1 SGHRS, CDR2 YFSETQ. Here immunoSEQ multiplex PCR was the method, and the copy in TCRdb shows in-frame clones only, minus some. The sample yields roughly 2.6 million clones, around 94% seen once. The study, taken as a whole, reports: Clonotype sharing among the donors was expected to vary with sequencing depth.

As for this clone: Its cognate antigen is unknown.

The rearrangement uses TRBV5-1 and TRBJ2-2, with TRBD2 matching over 10 bases. The origin of this receptor is a man between 18 and 29 years old in good health. The material sequenced was naive CD4+ T cells sorted from blood. Noted subset: CD45RA+ positively selected. The chain's CDR3 is CASSRGQDRTSGNTGELFF. The CDR3 DNA is TGCGCCAGCAGCAGGGGACAGGATAGGACTAGCGGGAACACCGGGGAGCTGTTTTTT.